What follows is one T cell receptor beta chain and its context. The antigen remains undetermined. The sample is drawn from a study of cytomegalovirus exposure and HLA in healthy donors. The study's findings and limits: Among TCR beta chains, those listed as cytomegalovirus-associated numbered fewer than 200. DRB1 showed the most TCR associations and HLA-C the fewest in a later analysis, as rates varied by HLA locus.

This CDR3 is 14 amino acids long. V lost 4 bases to trimming and J lost 11 bases; unmatched junction nucleotides: 12. Germline V gene sequence: CDR1 SQVTM, CDR2 ANQGSEA. 13 Jbeta primers and 60 Vbeta primers were used for the PCR. Repertoires were generated with immunoSEQ multiplex PCR, while TCRdb's copy carries only in-frame clones and drops some. The table includes some 150,000 clones, more than 65% detected once. When sampled, the donors appeared nominally healthy, though they likely had unrecorded immune exposures. This clonotype was sampled from a man aged 50-60 years in good health and CMV-seropositive. Source material: PBMCs. The chain is built from TRBV29-1 and TRBJ2-1; 9 bases align to TRBD2. This CDR3 is CSVVGGRAWDKQFF. The CDR3 DNA follows: TGCAGCGTTGTAGGCGGGAGGGCCTGGGATAAGCAGTTCTTC.